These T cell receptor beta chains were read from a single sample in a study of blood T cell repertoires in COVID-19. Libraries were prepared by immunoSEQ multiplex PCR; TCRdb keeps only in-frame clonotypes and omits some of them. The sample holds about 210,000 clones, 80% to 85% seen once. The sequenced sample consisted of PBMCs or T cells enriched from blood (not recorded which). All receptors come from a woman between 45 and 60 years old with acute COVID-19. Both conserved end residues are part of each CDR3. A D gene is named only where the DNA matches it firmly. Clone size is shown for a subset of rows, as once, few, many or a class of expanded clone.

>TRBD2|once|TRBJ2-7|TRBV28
TGTGCCAGCAGCCCAGCGGGAGGTATCTACGAGCAGTACTTC
CASSPAGGIYEQYF
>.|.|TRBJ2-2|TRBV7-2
TGTGCCAGCAGCAATCGACAGAACACCGGGGAGCTGTTTTTT
CASSNRQNTGELFF
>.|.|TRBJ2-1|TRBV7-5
TGTGTCAGAAGCTCCAAACCCGCCGGGACTAGCGGGAGGGTTGACAATGAGCAGTTCTTC
CVRSSKPAGTSGRVDNEQFF
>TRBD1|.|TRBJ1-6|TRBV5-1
TGCGCCAGCAGCAGCTCAGGGGGGTATAATTCACCCCTCCACTTT
CASSSSGGYNSPLHF
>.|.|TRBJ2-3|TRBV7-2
TGTGCCAGCAGCTTAGCGGGGGCAGCAAATACGCAGTATTTT
CASSLAGAANTQYF
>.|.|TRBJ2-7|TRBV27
TGTGCCAGCAGACACGGGGGGGCAGGGGGCGAGCAGTACTTC
CASRHGGAGGEQYF
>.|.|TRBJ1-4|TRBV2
TGTGCCAGCACCGAATCAGGGGCAACTAATGAAAAACTGTTTTTT
CASTESGATNEKLFF
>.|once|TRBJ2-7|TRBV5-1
TGCGCCAGCAGCTTTGCCCAGGGGTGGTACGAGCAGTACTTC
CASSFAQGWYEQYF
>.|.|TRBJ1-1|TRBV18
TGTGCCAGCTCCCCGTTGGACATGAACACTGAAGCTTTCTTT
CASSPLDMNTEAFF
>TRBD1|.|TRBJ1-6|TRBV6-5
TGTGCCAGCAGCCCCCTTGGGACAGGGAGTTCACCCCTCCACTTT
CASSPLGTGSSPLHF
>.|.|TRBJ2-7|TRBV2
TGTGCCAGCAGACGGGGATACGAGCAGTACTTC
CASRRGYEQYF
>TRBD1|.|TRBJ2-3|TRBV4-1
TGCGCCAGCAGCCAAGTGGGCAGGGGGCCCACAGATACGCAGTATTTT
CASSQVGRGPTDTQYF
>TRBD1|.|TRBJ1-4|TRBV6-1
TGTGCCAGCAGTGAACCGGGACAGTCCCTTAGTAATGAAAAACTGTTTTTT
CASSEPGQSLSNEKLFF
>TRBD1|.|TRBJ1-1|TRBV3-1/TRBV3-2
TGTGCCAGCAGCCAAGATCGGGGACAGGGGTCTTCTGAAGCTTTCTTT
CASSQDRGQGSSEAFF
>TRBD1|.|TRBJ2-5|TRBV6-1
TGTGCCAGCAGGGAAACAGGGGGGCAAGAGACCCAGTACTTC
CASRETGGQETQYF
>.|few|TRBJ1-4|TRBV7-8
TGTGCCAGCAGCTTCTCAGGGCGAGGTGAAAAACTGTTTTTT
CASSFSGRGEKLFF
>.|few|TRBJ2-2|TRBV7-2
TGTGCCAGCAGCTTAGTTGGCGGGACCAACACCGGGGAGCTGTTTTTT
CASSLVGGTNTGELFF
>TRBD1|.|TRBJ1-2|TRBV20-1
TGCAGTGCTAGTTTCGACAGGGGGGCGAGAGGCTACACCTTC
CSASFDRGARGYTF
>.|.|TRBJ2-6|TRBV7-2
TGTGCCAGCCGTTCACAAATCTCTGGGGCCAACGTCCTGACTTTC
CASRSQISGANVLTF
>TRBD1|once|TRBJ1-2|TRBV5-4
TGTGCCAGCAGCTTGGGTGGGACAGTGCCTAACTATGGCTACACCTTC
CASSLGGTVPNYGYTF
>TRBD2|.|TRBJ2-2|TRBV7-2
TGTGCCAGCAGGGCTAGCGGGGGGCGGAACACCGGGGAGCTGTTTTTT
CASRASGGRNTGELFF
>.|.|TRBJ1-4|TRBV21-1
TGTGCCAGCAGCAAAATCCAGGGGGTAGATGAAAAACTGTTTTTT
CASSKIQGVDEKLFF
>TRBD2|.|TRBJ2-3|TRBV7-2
TGTGCCAGCAGCTTAGGGGCGGCTAGCGGGGCCTTGTATTTT
CASSLGAASGALYF
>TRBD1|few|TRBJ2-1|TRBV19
TGTGCCAGTACCGATACAGGGGGAGGCTACAATGAGCAGTTCTTC
CASTDTGGGYNEQFF
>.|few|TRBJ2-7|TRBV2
TGTGCCAGCAGTGGAGGCCAGAGCTCCTACGAGCAGTACTTC
CASSGGQSSYEQYF
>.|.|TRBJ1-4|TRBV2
TGTGCCAGCCGAGCTCTCGGGGAAAAACTGTTTTTT
CASRALGEKLFF
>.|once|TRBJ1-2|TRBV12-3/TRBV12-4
TGTGCCAGCACCGAGAGACAGCCTTATGGCTACACCTTC
CASTERQPYGYTF
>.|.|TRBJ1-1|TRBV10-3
TGTGCCATCTGTGTGGGGGGGTCAACGACTGAAGCTTTCTTT
CAICVGGSTTEAFF
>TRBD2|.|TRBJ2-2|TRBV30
TGTGCCTGGAGTCGGGTAGCGGGAGTTTCTAGCACCGGGGAGCTGTTTTTT
CAWSRVAGVSSTGELFF
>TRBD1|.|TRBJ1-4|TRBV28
TGTGCCAGCACCCTAGGGGGGACAGGGAATAAAAAACTGTTTTTT
CASTLGGTGNKKLFF
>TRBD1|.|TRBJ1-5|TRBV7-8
TGTGCCAGCAGCGGACAGGGGGGCAATCAGCCCCAGCATTTT
CASSGQGGNQPQHF
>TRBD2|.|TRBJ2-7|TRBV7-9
TGTGCCAGCAGCCAAGGACTAGCTGGCGGCTACGAGCAGTACTTC
CASSQGLAGGYEQYF
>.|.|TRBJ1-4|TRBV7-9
TGTGCCAGCACCACGGGAGCTAATGAAAAACTGTTTTTT
CASTTGANEKLFF
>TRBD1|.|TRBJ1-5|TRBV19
TGTGCCAGTAGGGGGACAGGCCACAATCAGCCCCAGCATTTT
CASRGTGHNQPQHF
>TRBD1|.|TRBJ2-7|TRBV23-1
TGCGCCAGCAGTCAATCGAGGGACAGGGTTGGCTACGAGCAGTACTTC
CASSQSRDRVGYEQYF
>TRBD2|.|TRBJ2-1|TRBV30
TGTGCCTGGAGCGTCGGGCTAGCGGGTTACAATGAGCAGTTCTTC
CAWSVGLAGYNEQFF
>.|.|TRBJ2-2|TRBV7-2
TGTGCCAGCGGCACTATTTTTACCGGGGAGCTGTTTTTT
CASGTIFTGELFF